These 15 T cell receptor beta chains were all obtained from the same sample, sequenced in a study of graft-versus-host responses after intestinal transplantation. Sequencing used immunoSEQ multiplex PCR; TCRdb keeps in-frame clones, though not all of them. The sample holds under 45,000 clones, over 85% seen once. The sample consisted of PBMCs, taken 267 days after transplant. Receptor source: a human patient who received an intestinal transplant, so some T cells may come from the graft donor.

The table lists this clone with a count of one. DNA for the CDR3: TGCGCCAGCAGCCAAGAGACAGGGGGCCCCACTGAAGCTTTCTTT. It codes for CASSQETGGPTEAFF. The chain combines TRBV4-1 with TRBJ1-1; 10 bases align to TRBD1. This CDR3 spans 15 amino acids. With V trimmed by 0 bases and J by 4 bases, 2 bases remained unmatched. Germline lookup yields CDR1 MGHRA and CDR2 YSYEKL.

The rearrangement uses TRBV4-1 and TRBJ1-2; D is ambiguous. CDR1 is MGHRA, CDR2 YSYEKL, per germline. V lost 0 bases to trimming and J lost 0 bases, with 8 bases between them. This CDR3 contains 15 residues. The CDR3 protein is CASSQDKDPNYGYTF. The CDR3 coding sequence is TGCGCCAGCAGCCAAGACAAGGACCCTAACTATGGCTACACCTTC.

This clone has only a few counts. The chain joins TRBV5-4 to TRBJ2-1, with a possible D match to TRBD2 (6 bases). V lost 0 bases and J lost 7, with 8 bases in between. The germline CDR1 and CDR2 sequences are SGHNT and YYREEE (reference sequence). The CDR3 runs to 13 residues. This CDR3 reads CASSLAGSNEQFF. The DNA for the CDR3 is TGTGCCAGCAGCTTGGCCGGGAGTAATGAGCAGTTCTTC.

J is TRBJ1-4 and V is TRBV11-3, with 8 bases aligning to TRBD1. Losses at the gene ends were 1 base for V and 6 bases for J; bases not matched to a gene: 7. There are 16 residues in the CDR3. Germline CDR1 is SGHNT and CDR2 is YENEEA. CDR3 residues: CASSLGFGTGYEKLFF. The CDR3 region has the DNA TGTGCCAGCAGCTTAGGATTCGGGACAGGATATGAAAAACTGTTTTTT.

CDR3 protein: CASSLPATEQFF. The CDR3 DNA follows: TGTGCCAGCAGTTTACCAGCCACCGAGCAGTTCTTC. The chain is built from TRBV27 and TRBJ2-1, with D unclear. The CDR3 runs 12 residues. Germline CDR1 reads MNHEY; CDR2 reads SMNVEV (reference sequence). V lost 2 bases and J 10 bases, leaving 9 bases between the germline ends.

V is TRBV10-3 and J is TRBJ1-2, with 8 bases matching TRBD1. Germline loops: CDR1 ENHRY, CDR2 SYGVKD. The CDR3 extends over 15 amino acids. The junction had 10 bases not matched to a gene; V was cut back by 2 bases and J by 8 bases. CDR3 nucleotides: TGTGCCATCAGTGAGAACCGGGACAGGAGCTTGGGCTACACCTTC. Protein sequence: CAISENRDRSLGYTF.

This chain links TRBV6-1 with TRBJ2-1, with no clear D. The CDR3 contains 14 residues. Per germline, CDR1 MNHNS and CDR2 SASEGT. V shed 2 bases and J shed 5 bases, with 10 bases lying between them. CDR3 in DNA: TGTGCCAGCAGTGAAACATATAGCCACAATGAGCAGTTCTTC. This encodes CASSETYSHNEQFF.

This chain uses TRBV25-1 with TRBJ1-2; maybe TRBD1 (5 bases). Germline loops: CDR1 MGHDK, CDR2 SYGVNS. Trimming removed 5 bases from V and 2 bases from J, with 6 bases in between. CDR3 length equals 12 residues. CDR3 sequence: CASSQGNYGYTF. The CDR3 region has the DNA TGTGCCAGCAGTCAGGGAAACTATGGCTACACCTTC.

The chain employs TRBV11-2 and TRBJ2-7, with D perhaps TRBD1 or TRBD2 (6 bases each). The CDR3 contains 12 residues. The germline gives CDR1 SGHAT, CDR2 FQNNGV. V lost 1 base, J lost 7 bases, and 8 bases lay in between. The CDR3 sequence: CASSLGGAEQYF. DNA for the CDR3: TGTGCCAGCAGCTTAGGGGGGGCTGAGCAGTACTTC.

This chain connects TRBV5-6 to TRBJ2-7, with 11 nucleotides matching TRBD2. CDR3 length equals 17 residues. The germline V gene encodes CDR1 SGHDT and CDR2 YYEEEE. Losses at the gene ends were 0 bases for V and 4 bases for J; bases not matched to a gene: 9. CDR3 region: CASSLALPASGGYEQYF. The CDR3 DNA is TGTGCCAGCAGCTTGGCCCTACCCGCTAGCGGGGGGTACGAGCAGTACTTC.

The chain links TRBV2 to TRBJ2-5, with TRBD1 matching over 8 bases. CDR3 length equals 13 residues. V was pared by 6 bases and J by 4 bases, with 4 bases of the junction left unmatched. Germline V gene data show CDR1 as SNHLY and CDR2 as FYNNEI. In nucleotides, the CDR3 is TGTGCCAGCAGCGGACAGGGACGAGAGACCCAGTACTTC. Translating it yields CASSGQGRETQYF.

CDR3 in DNA: TGTGCCAGCAGTACGGGGGGCGTCGATGAGCAGTTCTTC. Translated, it gives CASSTGGVDEQFF. The chain carries TRBV6-1 and TRBJ2-1; D may be TRBD2 (7 bases). Trimming took off 5 bases at V and 8 bases at J, with 13 bases between the two ends. The germline CDR1 and CDR2 sequences are MNHNS and SASEGT. The CDR3 covers 13 residues.

This clone was seen only once. The chain uses TRBV4-1 and TRBJ1-1, with D perhaps TRBD1 (5 bases). The germline CDR1 and CDR2 sequences are MGHRA and YSYEKL. The CDR3 is 16 amino acids. The V end lost 2 bases, the J end lost 1 base, and 14 bases lay between the germline ends. CDR3 in amino acids: CASSQRRLGTNTEAFF. CDR3 in DNA: TGCGCCAGCAGCCAACGACGCTTGGGGACGAACACTGAAGCTTTCTTT.

The gene calls are TRBV6-5 and TRBJ1-2; TRBD1 might be the D (5 bases). V was trimmed by 5 bases and J by 6 bases, leaving 10 bases between them. The length of the CDR3 is 12 residues. Germline assignment: CDR1 MNHEY and CDR2 SVGAGI. The CDR3 bases are TGTGCCAGCAGTGAAATGACAGATGGCTACACCTTC. It specifies CASSEMTDGYTF.

This chain joins TRBV9 and TRBJ1-2; D perhaps matches TRBD1 (6 bases). The ends were cut back, 2 bases at V and 4 bases at J, with 6 bases in the middle. CDR1 is SGDLS and CDR2 is YYNGEE in the germline V gene. The CDR3 extends over 12 amino acids. The CDR3 coding sequence is TGTGCCAGCAGCGTGACAGGCTATGGCTACACCTTC. Its protein is CASSVTGYGYTF.